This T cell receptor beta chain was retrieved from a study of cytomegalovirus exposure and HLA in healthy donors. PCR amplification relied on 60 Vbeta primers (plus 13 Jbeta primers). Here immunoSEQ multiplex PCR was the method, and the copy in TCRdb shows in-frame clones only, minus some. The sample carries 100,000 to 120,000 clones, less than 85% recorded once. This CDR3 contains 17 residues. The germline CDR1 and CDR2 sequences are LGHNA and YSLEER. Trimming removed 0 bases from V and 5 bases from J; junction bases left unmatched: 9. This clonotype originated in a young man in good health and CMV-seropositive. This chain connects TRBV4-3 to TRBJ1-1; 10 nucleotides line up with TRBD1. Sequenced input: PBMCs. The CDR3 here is CASSQDGMDRGITEAFF. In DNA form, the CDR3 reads TGCGCCAGCAGCCAAGATGGGATGGACAGGGGGATAACTGAAGCTTTCTTT.